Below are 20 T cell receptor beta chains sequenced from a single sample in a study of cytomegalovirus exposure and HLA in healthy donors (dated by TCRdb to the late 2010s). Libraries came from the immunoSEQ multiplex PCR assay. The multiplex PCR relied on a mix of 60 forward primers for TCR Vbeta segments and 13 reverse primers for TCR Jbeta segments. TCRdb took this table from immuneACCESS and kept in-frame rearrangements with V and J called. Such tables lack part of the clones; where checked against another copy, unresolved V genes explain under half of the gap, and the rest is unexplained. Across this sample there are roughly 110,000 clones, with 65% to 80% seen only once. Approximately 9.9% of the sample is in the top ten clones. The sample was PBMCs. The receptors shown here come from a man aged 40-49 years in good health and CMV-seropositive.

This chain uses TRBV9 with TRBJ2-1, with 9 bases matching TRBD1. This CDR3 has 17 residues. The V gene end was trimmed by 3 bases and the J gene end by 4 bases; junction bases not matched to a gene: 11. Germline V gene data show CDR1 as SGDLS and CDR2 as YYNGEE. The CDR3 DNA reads TGTGCCAGCAGCGCACAGGGGGCCTTACTAGCTTACAATGAGCAGTTCTTC. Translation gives CASSAQGALLAYNEQFF. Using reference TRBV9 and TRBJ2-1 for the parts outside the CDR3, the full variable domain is DSGVTQTPKHLITATGQRVTLRCSPRSGDLSVYWYQQSLDQGLQFLIQYYNGEERAKGNILERFSAQQFPDLHSELNLSSLELGDSALYFCASSAQGALLAYNEQFFGPGTRLTVL.

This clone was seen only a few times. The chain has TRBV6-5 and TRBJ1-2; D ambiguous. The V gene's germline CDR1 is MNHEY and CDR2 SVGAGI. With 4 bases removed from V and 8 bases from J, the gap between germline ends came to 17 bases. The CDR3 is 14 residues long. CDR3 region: CASSSAGRAGGYTF. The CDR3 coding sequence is TGTGCCAGCAGTTCCGCCGGGCGGGCTGGAGGCTACACCTTC.

As DNA, the CDR3 is TGCGCCAGCAGCCAAGATTTAGCGGGGTCAACAGATACGCAGTATTTT. It codes for CASSQDLAGSTDTQYF. The chain links TRBV4-3 to TRBJ2-3, with 8 bases fitting TRBD2. This CDR3 is built from 16 residues. The V and J ends lost 0 bases and 3 bases, in that order; junction bases with no gene match: 5. Per germline, CDR1 LGHNA and CDR2 YSLEER.

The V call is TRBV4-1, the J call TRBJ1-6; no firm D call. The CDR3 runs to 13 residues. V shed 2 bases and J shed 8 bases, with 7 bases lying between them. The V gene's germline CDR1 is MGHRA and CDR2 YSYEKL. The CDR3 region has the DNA TGCGCCAGCAGCCAAATCCGGTATTCACCCCTCCACTTT. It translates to CASSQIRYSPLHF.

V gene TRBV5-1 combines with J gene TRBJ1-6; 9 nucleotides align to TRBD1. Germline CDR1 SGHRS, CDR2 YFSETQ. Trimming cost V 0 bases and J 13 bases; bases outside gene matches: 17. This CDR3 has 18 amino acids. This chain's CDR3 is CASSLAPGTGTGYRPLHF. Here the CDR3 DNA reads TGCGCCAGCAGCTTGGCCCCCGGGACCGGGACAGGGTATAGGCCCCTCCACTTT.

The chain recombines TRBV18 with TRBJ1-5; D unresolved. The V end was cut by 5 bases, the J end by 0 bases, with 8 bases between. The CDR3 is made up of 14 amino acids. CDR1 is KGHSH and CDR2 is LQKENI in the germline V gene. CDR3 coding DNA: TGTGCCAGCTCAGCGGGGAATAGCAATCAGCCCCAGCATTTT. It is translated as CASSAGNSNQPQHF.

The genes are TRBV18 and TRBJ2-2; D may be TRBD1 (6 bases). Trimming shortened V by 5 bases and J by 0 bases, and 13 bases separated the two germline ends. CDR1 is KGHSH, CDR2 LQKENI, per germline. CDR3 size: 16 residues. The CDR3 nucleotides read TGTGCCAGCTCAGTCACAGGGCCACCGAACACCGGGGAGCTGTTTTTT. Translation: CASSVTGPPNTGELFF.

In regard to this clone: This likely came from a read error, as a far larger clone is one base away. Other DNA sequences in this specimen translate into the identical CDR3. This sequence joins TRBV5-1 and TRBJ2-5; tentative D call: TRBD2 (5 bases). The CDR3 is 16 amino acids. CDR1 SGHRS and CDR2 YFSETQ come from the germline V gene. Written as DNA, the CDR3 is TGCGCCAGCAGCTTGAGTAGCGAGTCGTACCAAGAGACGCAGTACTTC. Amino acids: CASSLSSESYQETQYF.

CDR3 DNA: TGCGCCAGCAGCCAGAATGACAGGGGGGAGACCCAGTACTTC. Translation: CASSQNDRGETQYF. V and J are TRBV4-3 and TRBJ2-5, with 9 bases lining up with TRBD1. The CDR3 is made up of 14 amino acids. Germline CDR1 and CDR2: LGHNA and YSLEER. Losses at the gene ends were 3 bases for V and 5 bases for J; bases not matched to a gene: 4.

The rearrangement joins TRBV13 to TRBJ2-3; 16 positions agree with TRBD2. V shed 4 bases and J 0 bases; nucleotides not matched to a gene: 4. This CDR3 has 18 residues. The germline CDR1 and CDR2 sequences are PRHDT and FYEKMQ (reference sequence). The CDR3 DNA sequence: TGTGCCAGCAGCTCCGGGACTAGCGGGGGGGTTAGCACAGATACGCAGTATTTT. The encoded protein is CASSSGTSGGVSTDTQYF.

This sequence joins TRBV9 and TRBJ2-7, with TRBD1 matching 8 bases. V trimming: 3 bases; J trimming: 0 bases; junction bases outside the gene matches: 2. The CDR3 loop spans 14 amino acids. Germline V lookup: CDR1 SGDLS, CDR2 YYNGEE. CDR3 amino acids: CASSAGGLSYEQYF. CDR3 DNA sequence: TGTGCCAGCAGCGCAGGGGGCCTCTCCTACGAGCAGTACTTC. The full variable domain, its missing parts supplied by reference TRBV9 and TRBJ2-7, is DSGVTQTPKHLITATGQRVTLRCSPRSGDLSVYWYQQSLDQGLQFLIQYYNGEERAKGNILERFSAQQFPDLHSELNLSSLELGDSALYFCASSAGGLSYEQYFGPGTRLTVT.

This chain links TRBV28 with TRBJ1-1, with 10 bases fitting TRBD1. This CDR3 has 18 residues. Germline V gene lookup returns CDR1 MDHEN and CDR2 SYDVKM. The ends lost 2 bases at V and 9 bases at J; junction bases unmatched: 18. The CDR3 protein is CASSLLKGQGDLGPQAFF. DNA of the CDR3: TGTGCCAGCAGTTTACTAAAAGGACAGGGGGACTTGGGCCCCCAAGCTTTCTTT.

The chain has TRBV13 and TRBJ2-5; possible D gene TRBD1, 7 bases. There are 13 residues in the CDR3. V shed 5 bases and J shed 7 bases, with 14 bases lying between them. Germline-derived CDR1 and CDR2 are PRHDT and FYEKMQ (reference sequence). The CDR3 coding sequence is TGTGCCAGCAGCCCCCGACAGGGAGGGACCCAGTACTTC. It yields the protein CASSPRQGGTQYF.

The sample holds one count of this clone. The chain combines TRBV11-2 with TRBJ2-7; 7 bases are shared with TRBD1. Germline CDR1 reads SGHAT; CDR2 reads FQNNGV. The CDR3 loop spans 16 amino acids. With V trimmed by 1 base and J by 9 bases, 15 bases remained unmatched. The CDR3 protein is CASSLVVGGSNEGQYF. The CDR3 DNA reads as TGTGCCAGCAGCTTAGTGGTAGGGGGCTCCAATGAAGGGCAGTACTTC.

This CDR3 is CASSLGGGSHNEQFF. In DNA form, the CDR3 reads TGTGCCAGCAGCTTGGGAGGGGGGTCTCACAATGAGCAGTTCTTC. V and J are TRBV7-2 and TRBJ2-1; D may be TRBD2 (7 bases). Germline V CDR1 and CDR2: SGHTA, FQGNSA. V gave up 3 bases and J gave up 5 bases, with 14 bases separating them. The CDR3 totals 15 residues.

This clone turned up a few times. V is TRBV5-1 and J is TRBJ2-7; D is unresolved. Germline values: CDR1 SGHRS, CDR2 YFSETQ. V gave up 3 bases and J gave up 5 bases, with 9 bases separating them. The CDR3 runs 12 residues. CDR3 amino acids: CASSWNRDEQYF. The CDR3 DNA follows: TGCGCCAGCAGCTGGAATCGGGACGAGCAGTACTTC.

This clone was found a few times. This CDR3 is CASSQRSYEQYF. Written as DNA, the CDR3 is TGTGCCAGCAGCCAACGCTCCTACGAGCAGTACTTC. The J gene is TRBJ2-7, the V gene TRBV14; D is undetermined. Germline CDR1 SGHDN, CDR2 FVKESK. V dropped 2 bases and J dropped 0 bases, with 2 bases sitting between them. The CDR3 consists of 12 residues.

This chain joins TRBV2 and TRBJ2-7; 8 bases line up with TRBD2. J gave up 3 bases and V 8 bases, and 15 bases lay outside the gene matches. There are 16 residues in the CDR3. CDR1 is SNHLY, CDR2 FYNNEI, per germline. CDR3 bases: TGTGCCAGCGGGGAGCGGGGGCTATACCGGGACTACGAGCAGTACTTC. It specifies CASGERGLYRDYEQYF.

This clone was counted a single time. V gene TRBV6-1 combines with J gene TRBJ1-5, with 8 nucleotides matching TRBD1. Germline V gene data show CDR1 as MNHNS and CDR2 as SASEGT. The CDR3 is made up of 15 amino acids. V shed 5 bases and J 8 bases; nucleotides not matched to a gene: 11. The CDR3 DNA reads TGTGCCAGCAGTAAAGGACAGGGTCGTATTGAGCCCCAGCATTTT. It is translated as CASSKGQGRIEPQHF.

The CDR3 DNA follows: TGTGCCAGCAGTTTCAAACGTACAGGGGCGCGGGTAGGGGAATACGAGCAGTACTTC. Translation: CASSFKRTGARVGEYEQYF. The gene calls are TRBV7-9 and TRBJ2-7, with TRBD1 matching 7 bases. The CDR3 loop spans 19 amino acids. With V trimmed by 6 bases and J by 4 bases, 24 bases remained unmatched. Germline V gene data show CDR1 as SEHNR and CDR2 as FQNEAQ (reference sequence).